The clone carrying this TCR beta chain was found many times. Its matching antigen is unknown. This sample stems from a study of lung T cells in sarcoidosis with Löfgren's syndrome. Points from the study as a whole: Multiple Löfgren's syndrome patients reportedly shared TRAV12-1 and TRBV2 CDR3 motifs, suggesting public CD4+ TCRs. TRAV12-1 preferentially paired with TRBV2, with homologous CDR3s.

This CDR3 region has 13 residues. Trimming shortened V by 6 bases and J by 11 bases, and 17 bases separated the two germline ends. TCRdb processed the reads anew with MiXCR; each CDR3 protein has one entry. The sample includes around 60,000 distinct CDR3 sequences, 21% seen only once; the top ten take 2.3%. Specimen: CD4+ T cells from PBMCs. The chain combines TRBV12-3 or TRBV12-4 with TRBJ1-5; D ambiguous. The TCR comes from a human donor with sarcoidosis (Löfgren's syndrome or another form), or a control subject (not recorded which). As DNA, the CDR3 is TGTGCCAGCAGATACACTAACGAGGGAACCCAGCATTTT. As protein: CASRYTNEGTQHF.